This TCR beta chain appears in the sequencing data of a study of blood T cell repertoires in COVID-19. Profiling relied on immunoSEQ multiplex PCR, and the TCRdb table lists in-frame clones only, not all of them. The sample shows nearly 250,000 clones, approximately 85% of them seen only once. The junction had 3 bases not matched to a gene; V was cut back by 4 bases and J by 3 bases. Germline loops: CDR1 LNHDA, CDR2 SQIVND (reference sequence). CDR3 length: 14 residues. The rearrangement joins TRBV19 to TRBJ2-5; 9 bases fit TRBD2. The receptor's source is a woman aged 50 to 60 with acute COVID-19. Material for sequencing was PBMCs or T cells enriched from blood (not recorded which). The CDR3 region is CASSRSGGKETQYF. CDR3 DNA: TGTGCCAGTAGTAGAAGCGGGGGGAAAGAGACCCAGTACTTC.